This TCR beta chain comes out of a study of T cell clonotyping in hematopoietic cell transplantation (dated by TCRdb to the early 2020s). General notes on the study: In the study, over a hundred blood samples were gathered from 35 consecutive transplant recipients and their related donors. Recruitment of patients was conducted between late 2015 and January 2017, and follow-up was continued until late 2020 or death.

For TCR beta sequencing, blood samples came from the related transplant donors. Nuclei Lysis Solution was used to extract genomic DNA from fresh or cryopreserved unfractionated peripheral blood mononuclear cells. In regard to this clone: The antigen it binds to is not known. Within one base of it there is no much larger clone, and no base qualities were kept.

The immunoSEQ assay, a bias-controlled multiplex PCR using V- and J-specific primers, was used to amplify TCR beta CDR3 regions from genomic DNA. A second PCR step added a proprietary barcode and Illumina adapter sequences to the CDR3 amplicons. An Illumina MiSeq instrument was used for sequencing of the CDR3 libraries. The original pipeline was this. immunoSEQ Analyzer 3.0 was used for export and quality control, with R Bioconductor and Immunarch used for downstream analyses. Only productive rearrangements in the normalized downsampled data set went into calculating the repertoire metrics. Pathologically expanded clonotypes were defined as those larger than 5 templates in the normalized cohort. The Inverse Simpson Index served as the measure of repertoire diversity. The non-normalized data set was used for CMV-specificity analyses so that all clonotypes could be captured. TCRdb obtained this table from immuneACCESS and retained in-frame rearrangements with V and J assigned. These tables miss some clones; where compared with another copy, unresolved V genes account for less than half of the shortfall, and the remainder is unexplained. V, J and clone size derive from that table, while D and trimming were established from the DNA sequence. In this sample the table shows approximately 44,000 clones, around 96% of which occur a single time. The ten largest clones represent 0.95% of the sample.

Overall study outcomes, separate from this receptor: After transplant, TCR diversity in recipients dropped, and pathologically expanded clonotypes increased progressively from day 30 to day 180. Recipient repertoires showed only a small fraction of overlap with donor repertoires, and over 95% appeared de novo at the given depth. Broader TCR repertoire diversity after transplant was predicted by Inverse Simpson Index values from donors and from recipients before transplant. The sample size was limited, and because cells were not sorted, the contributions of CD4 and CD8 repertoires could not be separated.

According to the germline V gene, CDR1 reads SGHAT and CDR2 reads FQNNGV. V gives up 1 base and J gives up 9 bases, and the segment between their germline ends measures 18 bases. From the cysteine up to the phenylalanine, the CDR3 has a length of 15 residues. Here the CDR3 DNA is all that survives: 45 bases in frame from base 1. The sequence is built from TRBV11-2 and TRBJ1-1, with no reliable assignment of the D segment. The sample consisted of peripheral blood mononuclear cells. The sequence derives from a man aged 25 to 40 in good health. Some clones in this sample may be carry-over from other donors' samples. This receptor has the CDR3 CASSLALGSPDKAFF. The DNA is TGTGCCAGCAGCTTAGCCCTGGGATCGCCTGATAAAGCTTTCTTT.